The rows below give T cell receptor beta chains drawn from one sample of a study of T cells in Graves' hyperthyroidism and ophthalmopathy. Each CDR3 protein is one row after TCRdb ran MiXCR on the multiplex PCR reads. The table shows 250,000 to 400,000 distinct CDR3 sequences, with roughly an eighth occurring only once. Sequenced sample: blood. The receptor set was obtained from a woman aged 40 to 49 with Graves' ophthalmopathy. CDR3s include the opening cysteine and the closing phenylalanine or tryptophan. The order of the fields is J gene, D gene, V gene, clone size, CDR3 DNA, CDR3 protein. D genes are given only for firm matches. Only part of the rows carry a size: once, few, many, or a class if the clone is expanded.

j_call: TRBJ1-1; d_call: .; v_call: TRBV25-1; clone_size: many; cdr3_nt: TGTGCCAGCAGGGACAGCGGGTACACTGAAGCTTTCTTT; cdr3_aa: CASRDSGYTEAFF
j_call: TRBJ2-3; d_call: .; v_call: TRBV27; clone_size: many; cdr3_nt: TGTGCCAGCAGCCCTTTTGGGGCCACAGATACGCAGTATTTT; cdr3_aa: CASSPFGATDTQYF
j_call: TRBJ2-5; d_call: .; v_call: TRBV29-1; clone_size: .; cdr3_nt: TGCAGCGTTGAACATGGGCAGACCCAGTACTTC; cdr3_aa: CSVEHGQTQYF
j_call: TRBJ2-1; d_call: TRBD2; v_call: TRBV12-3/TRBV12-4; clone_size: .; cdr3_nt: TGTGCCAGCAGCCTCGCCTGGGGACTAGCGGGGGGGCGGGAGCAGTTCTTC; cdr3_aa: CASSLAWGLAGGREQFF
j_call: TRBJ1-1; d_call: TRBD1; v_call: TRBV12-3/TRBV12-4; clone_size: many; cdr3_nt: TGTGCCAGCAGAAACAGGGGTGCTGAAGCTTTCTTT; cdr3_aa: CASRNRGAEAFF
j_call: TRBJ2-3; d_call: TRBD2; v_call: TRBV19; clone_size: many; cdr3_nt: TGTGCCAGTAGTACTACCCGGATAGCGGGGGGCACAGATACGCAGTATTTT; cdr3_aa: CASSTTRIAGGTDTQYF
j_call: TRBJ1-5; d_call: .; v_call: TRBV27; clone_size: many; cdr3_nt: TGTGCCAGCAGTTTAAGCGCAGGGCCAAGCAATCAGCCCCAGCATTTT; cdr3_aa: CASSLSAGPSNQPQHF
j_call: TRBJ1-5; d_call: .; v_call: TRBV28; clone_size: many; cdr3_nt: TGTGCCAGCAGCTCATACTGGGGGGGAGGGAATAGCAATCAGCCCCAGCATTTT; cdr3_aa: CASSSYWGGGNSNQPQHF
j_call: TRBJ2-3; d_call: TRBD2; v_call: TRBV19; clone_size: .; cdr3_nt: TGTGCCAGTAGCCCGGGACTAGCGGTTACAGATACGCAGTATTTT; cdr3_aa: CASSPGLAVTDTQYF
j_call: TRBJ1-3; d_call: .; v_call: TRBV12-3/TRBV12-4; clone_size: many; cdr3_nt: TGTGCCAGCAGTACCTCGACTGCCTACTCCTCTGGAAACACCATATATTTT; cdr3_aa: CASSTSTAYSSGNTIYF
j_call: TRBJ2-1; d_call: .; v_call: TRBV25-1; clone_size: many; cdr3_nt: TGTGCCAGCAGTGACCAGTCACAGGTCAATGAGCAGTTCTTC; cdr3_aa: CASSDQSQVNEQFF
j_call: TRBJ1-2; d_call: .; v_call: TRBV2; clone_size: many; cdr3_nt: TGTGCCAGCGGAGGGGGCTATGGCTACACCTTC; cdr3_aa: CASGGGYGYTF
j_call: TRBJ2-7; d_call: .; v_call: TRBV5-1; clone_size: few; cdr3_nt: TGCGCCAGCAGCTCCGACTCGCAGGGCCGAGCCTACGAGCAGTACTTC; cdr3_aa: CASSSDSQGRAYEQYF
j_call: TRBJ1-2; d_call: TRBD1; v_call: TRBV5-6; clone_size: many; cdr3_nt: TGTGCCAGCAGCTTGGAGGGACAGGGCTATGGCTACACCTTC; cdr3_aa: CASSLEGQGYGYTF
j_call: TRBJ2-7; d_call: TRBD2; v_call: TRBV7-8; clone_size: .; cdr3_nt: TGTGCCAGCAGCCGCGGGACTAGCGGGTCCCTGAGCTCCTACGAGCAGTACTTC; cdr3_aa: CASSRGTSGSLSSYEQYF
j_call: TRBJ1-2; d_call: .; v_call: TRBV3-1; clone_size: many; cdr3_nt: TGTGCCAGCAGTTCTACCTTTGGCTACACCTTC; cdr3_aa: CASSSTFGYTF
j_call: TRBJ1-5; d_call: .; v_call: TRBV5-1; clone_size: many; cdr3_nt: TGCGCCAGCAGCTGGGATGCAGGGTTGGGACAGCCCCAGCATTTT; cdr3_aa: CASSWDAGLGQPQHF
j_call: TRBJ1-5; d_call: .; v_call: TRBV6-1; clone_size: many; cdr3_nt: TGTGCCAGCACCCAGGGTGAAAATCAGCCCCAGCATTTT; cdr3_aa: CASTQGENQPQHF
j_call: TRBJ1-4; d_call: TRBD1; v_call: TRBV27; clone_size: many; cdr3_nt: TGTGCCAGCAGTTTATCCTACAGGGGCAGGGGTGAAAAACTGTTTTTT; cdr3_aa: CASSLSYRGRGEKLFF
j_call: TRBJ2-1; d_call: .; v_call: TRBV11-2; clone_size: many; cdr3_nt: TGTGCCAGCAGCTTAGACGACGGGTGGCAGACAAATGAGCAGTTCTTC; cdr3_aa: CASSLDDGWQTNEQFF
j_call: TRBJ2-7; d_call: .; v_call: TRBV20-1; clone_size: .; cdr3_nt: TGCAGTCATAATTACAGGGACTCCGAGCAGTACTTC; cdr3_aa: CSHNYRDSEQYF
j_call: TRBJ1-1; d_call: .; v_call: TRBV9; clone_size: many; cdr3_nt: TGTGCCAGCAGCGTAGAACAGGGCACTGAAGCTTTCTTT; cdr3_aa: CASSVEQGTEAFF
j_call: TRBJ1-3; d_call: .; v_call: TRBV10-3; clone_size: many; cdr3_nt: TGTGCCATCAGTGCTGACACCCGATCTGGAAACACCATATATTTT; cdr3_aa: CAISADTRSGNTIYF
j_call: TRBJ2-5; d_call: .; v_call: TRBV5-1; clone_size: many; cdr3_nt: TGCGCCAGCAGCTTGGAAGGACAGAGGGAGTACTTC; cdr3_aa: CASSLEGQREYF
j_call: TRBJ2-2; d_call: .; v_call: TRBV28; clone_size: many; cdr3_nt: TGTGCCAGTGAGGTTCCGGGCACCGGGGAGCTGTTTTTT; cdr3_aa: CASEVPGTGELFF
j_call: TRBJ2-5; d_call: .; v_call: TRBV2; clone_size: .; cdr3_nt: TGTGCCACCCACCGGGACCAGCCTAAAGAGACCCAGTACTTC; cdr3_aa: CATHRDQPKETQYF
j_call: TRBJ2-1; d_call: .; v_call: TRBV3-1; clone_size: many; cdr3_nt: TGTGCCAGCAGCCTCATTTCTGAGCAGTTCTTC; cdr3_aa: CASSLISEQFF
j_call: TRBJ1-2; d_call: TRBD1; v_call: TRBV5-1; clone_size: .; cdr3_nt: TGCGCCAGCAGCTCCTGGACAGGGGGCCAAGGCTACACCTTC; cdr3_aa: CASSSWTGGQGYTF
j_call: TRBJ2-1; d_call: .; v_call: TRBV14; clone_size: many; cdr3_nt: TGTGCCAGCAGCAGGGCAGGGGTGGGCAATGAGCAGTTCTTC; cdr3_aa: CASSRAGVGNEQFF
j_call: TRBJ2-1; d_call: .; v_call: TRBV15; clone_size: few; cdr3_nt: TGTGCCACCAGTCAGGGTTACAATGAGCAGTTCTTC; cdr3_aa: CATSQGYNEQFF
j_call: TRBJ1-6; d_call: TRBD1; v_call: TRBV20-1; clone_size: many; cdr3_nt: TGCAGTGCTCCCGAGCCGGGACAGGGGCCTCGGTCCCTCCACTTT; cdr3_aa: CSAPEPGQGPRSLHF
j_call: TRBJ1-6; d_call: .; v_call: TRBV3-1; clone_size: .; cdr3_nt: TGTGCCAGCAGCCAGTTCAGGAGGAGCTCCTATAATTCACCCCTCCACTTT; cdr3_aa: CASSQFRRSSYNSPLHF
j_call: TRBJ2-5; d_call: TRBD1; v_call: TRBV19; clone_size: .; cdr3_nt: TGTGCCAGTAGTCCTCGGGGACAGGGATTTGAAGAGACCCAGTACTTC; cdr3_aa: CASSPRGQGFEETQYF
j_call: TRBJ2-2; d_call: TRBD1; v_call: TRBV7-8; clone_size: .; cdr3_nt: TGTGCCAGCAGTAGACAGGGGTTAAACACCGGGGAGCTGTTTTTT; cdr3_aa: CASSRQGLNTGELFF
j_call: TRBJ2-7; d_call: .; v_call: TRBV7-9; clone_size: many; cdr3_nt: TGTGCCAGCAGCCCAACGGGACTGTACGAGCAGTACTTC; cdr3_aa: CASSPTGLYEQYF